These 22 T cell receptor beta chains share one sample of origin, sequenced in a study of blood T cell repertoires in COVID-19. Measured with immunoSEQ multiplex PCR; TCRdb has only the in-frame clones, and not every one. The data contain some 70,000 clones, about 92% of them seen just once; the ten biggest clones take up 0.4% to 0.55%. The specimen sequenced was peripheral blood. These receptor sequences come from a man between 45 and 60 years old with COVID-19, enrolled during active disease.

The chain recombines TRBV28 with TRBJ1-6; 7 bases map to TRBD1. The J segment lost 5 bases and the V segment lost 3 bases, leaving 1 base of the junction unmatched. Germline V gene data show CDR1 as MDHEN and CDR2 as SYDVKM. The CDR3 loop spans 14 amino acids. CDR3 in amino acids: CASSFGQDNSPLHF. CDR3 coding DNA: TGTGCCAGCAGTTTCGGACAGGATAATTCACCCCTCCACTTT.

This chain connects TRBV4-2 to TRBJ2-1, with D perhaps TRBD2 (5 bases). Germline V gives CDR1 LGHNA, CDR2 YNFKEQ. The CDR3 is 17 amino acids. Trimming stripped 0 bases from V and 7 bases from J, with 19 bases between. The CDR3 DNA follows: TGTGCCAGCAGCCAAGAGCAGACCCGGGGTTACGGGAATGAGCAGTTCTTC. It codes for CASSQEQTRGYGNEQFF.

In its sample, this clone was seen once. The chain is built from TRBV5-1 and TRBJ2-7; D call uncertain. Trimming shortened V by 0 bases and J by 0 bases, and 7 bases separated the two germline ends. CDR3 length: 14 residues. CDR1 and CDR2 (germline): SGHRS, YFSETQ. In nucleotides, the CDR3 is TGCGCCAGCAGCTTGGACACCATCTCCTACGAGCAGTACTTC. This gives the protein CASSLDTISYEQYF.

The gene calls are TRBV3-1 (or the pseudogene TRBV3-2) and TRBJ2-5, with D perhaps matching TRBD2 (6 bases). Per germline, CDR1 LGHDT and CDR2 YNNKEL (reference sequence). The CDR3 length is 11 residues. V shed 9 bases and J shed 5 bases, with 10 bases lying between them. The DNA for the CDR3 is TGTGCCAGTGCGGAGGGTGAGACCCAGTACTTC. It is translated as CASAEGETQYF.

V is TRBV19 and J is TRBJ2-5, with D uncertain. The germline V gene encodes CDR1 LNHDA and CDR2 SQIVND (reference sequence). The CDR3 totals 14 residues. Trimming pared 1 base from V and 7 bases from J, leaving 13 bases between. The CDR3 protein is CASSIGGLPRTQYF. CDR3 sequence (DNA): TGTGCCAGTAGTATAGGCGGTCTGCCCAGGACCCAGTACTTC.

The V call is TRBV28, the J call TRBJ2-5; TRBD2 matches at 8 bases. The CDR3 totals 16 residues. The trim removed 6 bases at V and 4 bases at J, leaving 13 bases unmatched. Germline lookup yields CDR1 MDHEN and CDR2 SYDVKM. DNA for the CDR3: TGTGCCAGCAGCTCCGAAAGCGGGAGTAGTCCAGAGACCCAGTACTTC. The encoded protein is CASSSESGSSPETQYF.

V gene TRBV2 combines with J gene TRBJ1-1; D possibly corresponds to TRBD1 (5 bases). Trimming pared 6 bases from V and 2 bases from J, leaving 10 bases between. Germline assignment: CDR1 SNHLY and CDR2 FYNNEI. The CDR3 runs to 13 residues. The CDR3 DNA sequence: TGTGCCAGCAGGGTCGACAGTAACACTGAAGCTTTCTTT. Translating it yields CASRVDSNTEAFF.

The chain combines TRBV5-1 with TRBJ2-5, with a possible D match to TRBD2 (6 bases). Germline assignment: CDR1 SGHRS and CDR2 YFSETQ. CDR3 length: 13 amino acids. Trimming shortened V by 5 bases and J by 5 bases, and 13 bases separated the two germline ends. CDR3 region: CASSFGSEETQYF. The CDR3 DNA reads as TGCGCCAGCAGTTTCGGGAGTGAGGAGACCCAGTACTTC.

The J gene is TRBJ1-5, the V gene TRBV6-6, with TRBD1 matching over 12 bases. Looked up from germline, CDR1 is MNHNY and CDR2 is SVGAGI (reference sequence). The V and J ends lost 9 bases and 6 bases, in that order; junction bases with no gene match: 9. The CDR3 has 15 amino acids. The CDR3 region is CASKSWDRGLQPQHF. The CDR3 coding sequence is TGTGCCAGTAAAAGCTGGGACAGGGGGCTTCAGCCCCAGCATTTT.

The CDR3 DNA reads TGTGCCAGCAGTTTAGGACTAGCGGCCATGCAGTTCTTC. Amino acids: CASSLGLAAMQFF. The genes are TRBV12-3 or TRBV12-4 and TRBJ2-1; 9 nucleotides agree with TRBD2. This CDR3 comprises 13 residues. V shed 1 base and J 12 bases; nucleotides not matched to a gene: 4.

The chain is built from TRBV10-3 and TRBJ2-1; 11 positions match TRBD1. The CDR3 runs to 16 residues. V lost 6 bases, J lost 4 bases, and 8 bases stayed unmatched. Germline V lookup: CDR1 ENHRY, CDR2 SYGVKD. As DNA, the CDR3 is TGTGCCATCAGCACCCTGGGGACAGGGGGGTACAATGAGCAGTTCTTC. This codes for CAISTLGTGGYNEQFF.

This rearrangement joins TRBV5-1 to TRBJ2-3, with 8 bases that match TRBD2. Germline V gene data show CDR1 as SGHRS and CDR2 as YFSETQ. Unmatched junction bases numbered 7, after V lost 7 bases and J lost 0 bases. This CDR3 contains 15 residues. Here the CDR3 reads CASLEGGRSTDTQYF. Here the CDR3 DNA reads TGCGCCAGCCTCGAGGGCGGGAGGAGCACAGATACGCAGTATTTT.

Concerning this clone itself: Sequence at one end of the junction differs from germline and may be a read error. This rearrangement joins TRBV5-1 to TRBJ2-2; unclear D gene. The CDR3 spans 14 residues. Germline loops: CDR1 SGHRS, CDR2 YFSETQ. The CDR3 loop is CASSLASNTGELFF. Written as DNA, the CDR3 is TGCGCCAGCAGTTTGGCATCGAACACCGGGGAGCTGTTTTTT.

The chain has TRBV19 and TRBJ2-5; TRBD2 matches 7 bases. Germline CDR1 LNHDA, CDR2 SQIVND (reference sequence). This CDR3 has 15 amino acids. V gave up 4 bases and J gave up 1 base; unmatched junction bases: 6. CDR3 residues: CASSTTLAAQETQYF. CDR3 in DNA: TGTGCCAGTAGTACGACCCTAGCGGCCCAAGAGACCCAGTACTTC.

This clone was picked up one time. The V call is TRBV24-1, the J call TRBJ1-3, with D unclear. V was trimmed by 1 base and J by 4 bases, leaving 4 bases between them. CDR1 is KGHDR, CDR2 SFDVKD, per germline. The CDR3 has 13 amino acids. The CDR3 loop is CATSDFRGNTIYF. CDR3 coding DNA: TGTGCCACCAGTGATTTCCGGGGAAACACCATATATTTT.

The chain recombines TRBV5-8 with TRBJ1-6; D perhaps matches TRBD1 (6 bases). Germline assignment: CDR1 SGHTS and CDR2 YDEGEE. Trimming removed 4 bases at V and 7 bases at J, with 15 bases between. The CDR3 loop spans 15 amino acids. CDR3 loop: CASSPYRERNSPLHF. CDR3 nucleotides: TGTGCCAGCAGCCCATACAGGGAGAGGAATTCACCCCTCCACTTT.

V usage is TRBV4-1 and J usage is TRBJ1-5; tentative D call: TRBD1 (5 bases). CDR3 length equals 16 residues. V was cut by 2 bases and J by 0 bases, with 11 bases left in between. The germline gives CDR1 MGHRA, CDR2 YSYEKL. The CDR3 reads CASSQRQGLSNQPQHF. In nucleotides, the CDR3 is TGCGCCAGCAGCCAACGGCAGGGTCTTAGCAATCAGCCCCAGCATTTT.

The chain employs TRBV6-5 and TRBJ1-1, with D perhaps TRBD1 (6 bases). V was trimmed by 2 bases and J by 1 base, leaving 8 bases between them. This CDR3 contains 14 residues. Germline V CDR1 and CDR2: MNHEY, SVGAGI. The CDR3 spells CASSYRTANTEAFF. The CDR3 coding sequence is TGTGCCAGCAGTTACCGGACAGCGAACACTGAAGCTTTCTTT.

The chain uses TRBV10-3 and TRBJ2-3; TRBD1 aligns across 9 bases. This CDR3 is built from 14 residues. CDR1 and CDR2 from the germline V gene are ENHRY and SYGVKD. Trimming removed 10 bases from V and 2 bases from J; junction bases left unmatched: 7. The CDR3 loop is CATSGTGTTDTQYF. CDR3 bases: TGTGCCACTTCCGGGACAGGGACCACAGATACGCAGTATTTT.

The chain combines TRBV4-1 with TRBJ1-4; perhaps TRBD1 as D (5 bases). Between the trimmed V and J ends, which lost 0 bases and 4 bases, there was a span of 12 bases. Germline V gives CDR1 MGHRA, CDR2 YSYEKL. This CDR3 region has 16 residues. This chain's CDR3 is CASSQDPWGVNEKLFF. The CDR3 region has the DNA TGCGCCAGCAGCCAAGATCCATGGGGGGTTAATGAAAAACTGTTTTTT.

The rearrangement joins TRBV5-1 to TRBJ2-7; TRBD2 matches 9 bases. J gave up 3 bases and V 3 bases, and 4 bases lay outside the gene matches. Per the germline V gene, CDR1 is SGHRS and CDR2 is YFSETQ. The CDR3 runs to 14 residues. The CDR3 bases are TGCGCCAGCAGCTGGACTAGCGACCTCTACGAGCAGTACTTC. This codes for CASSWTSDLYEQYF.

In its sample, this clone is medium-sized (0.01 to 0.1%). V usage is TRBV6-6 and J usage is TRBJ1-5; D ambiguous. Deletions cut 6 bases from V and 6 bases from J, with 9 bases between. Looked up from germline, CDR1 is MNHNY and CDR2 is SVGAGI (reference sequence). The CDR3 loop spans 12 amino acids. The CDR3 bases are TGTGCCAGCAGCACAGATTCTCAGCCCCAGCATTTT. Translated: CASSTDSQPQHF.